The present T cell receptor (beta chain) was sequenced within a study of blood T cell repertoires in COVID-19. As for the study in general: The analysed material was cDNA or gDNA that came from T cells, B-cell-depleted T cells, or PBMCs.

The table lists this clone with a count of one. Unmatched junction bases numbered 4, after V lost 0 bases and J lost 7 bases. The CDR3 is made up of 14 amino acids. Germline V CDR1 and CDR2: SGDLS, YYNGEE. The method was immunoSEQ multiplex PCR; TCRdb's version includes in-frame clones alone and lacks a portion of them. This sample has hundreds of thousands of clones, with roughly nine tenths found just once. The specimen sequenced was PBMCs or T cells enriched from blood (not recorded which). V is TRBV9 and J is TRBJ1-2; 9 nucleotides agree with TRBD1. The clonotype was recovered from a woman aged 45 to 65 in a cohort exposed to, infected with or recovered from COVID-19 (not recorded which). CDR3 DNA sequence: TGTGCCAGCAGCGTAGGTACAGGGGGCTTTGGCTACACCTTC. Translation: CASSVGTGGFGYTF.